This is a list of T cell receptor beta chains from one sample in a study of T-cell memory formation after mild COVID-19. TCRdb independently ran MiXCR on the 5' RACE reads; one entry per CDR3 protein. This sample has approximately 300,000 distinct CDR3 sequences, with approximately 7.6% found just once. Sequenced input: PBMCs or a T cell subset sorted from them (not recorded which). These receptors were collected from a man between 18 and 35 years old who had mild COVID-19 (a few samples of this study predate the infection). Cell type and time point are not known. The CDR3 runs from the conserved cysteine through the conserved F or W. The order of the fields is J gene, V gene, clone size, D gene, CDR3 DNA, CDR3 protein. A D gene is named only where the DNA matches it firmly. Expanded clones are given a class, and other clones once, few, many or no size at all.

j_call: TRBJ2-1
v_call: TRBV30
clone_size: NA
d_call: NA
cdr3_nt: TGTGCCTACTACTCCTACAATGAGCAGTTCTTC
cdr3_aa: CAYYSYNEQFF

j_call: TRBJ2-3
v_call: TRBV7-7
clone_size: once
d_call: TRBD2
cdr3_nt: TGTGCTAGCAGCCCCCTTGGGAGCGGGGGCATCACAGATACGCAGTATTTT
cdr3_aa: CASSPLGSGGITDTQYF

j_call: TRBJ1-2
v_call: TRBV7-2
clone_size: few
d_call: NA
cdr3_nt: TGTGCCAGCAGACAGGGATTAAACTATGGCTACACCTTC
cdr3_aa: CASRQGLNYGYTF

j_call: TRBJ1-2
v_call: TRBV12-3/TRBV12-4
clone_size: NA
d_call: TRBD1
cdr3_nt: TGTGCCAGCAGTTTATTTTCAGGACAGGGTAGAGGCTACACCTTC
cdr3_aa: CASSLFSGQGRGYTF

j_call: TRBJ1-4
v_call: TRBV7-2
clone_size: NA
d_call: NA
cdr3_nt: TGTGCCAGCAGCTTGAATGGGGGTGAAAAACTGTTTTTT
cdr3_aa: CASSLNGGEKLFF

j_call: TRBJ1-3
v_call: TRBV4-3
clone_size: NA
d_call: TRBD1
cdr3_nt: TGCGCCAGCAGCAGGGGGATAAGACAGGGGGCCATCTCTGGAAACACCATATATTTT
cdr3_aa: CASSRGIRQGAISGNTIYF

j_call: TRBJ1-3
v_call: TRBV7-9
clone_size: few
d_call: NA
cdr3_nt: TGTGCCAGCAGCTTCGCTCGGACCTCTGGAAACACCATATATTTT
cdr3_aa: CASSFARTSGNTIYF

j_call: TRBJ1-2
v_call: TRBV5-1
clone_size: NA
d_call: NA
cdr3_nt: TGCGCCAGCAGCTTCGGGTCTGTGGAGGGCTACACCTTC
cdr3_aa: CASSFGSVEGYTF

j_call: TRBJ2-1
v_call: TRBV9
clone_size: NA
d_call: TRBD2
cdr3_nt: TGTGCCAGCAGCGTAGCGGGGGGACCCTACAATGAGCAGTTCTTC
cdr3_aa: CASSVAGGPYNEQFF

j_call: TRBJ1-2
v_call: TRBV6-1
clone_size: NA
d_call: NA
cdr3_nt: TGTGCCAGCAGTGAAGTCCCCTTTTCGGGGGGCTACACCTTC
cdr3_aa: CASSEVPFSGGYTF

j_call: TRBJ2-3
v_call: TRBV4-2
clone_size: NA
d_call: NA
cdr3_nt: TGTGCCAGCAGCCAACCCGGATCAGATACGCAGTATTTT
cdr3_aa: CASSQPGSDTQYF

j_call: TRBJ2-5
v_call: TRBV10-2
clone_size: many
d_call: NA
cdr3_nt: TGCGCCAGCATGGCGATCCAAGAGACCCAGTACTTC
cdr3_aa: CASMAIQETQYF

j_call: TRBJ2-4
v_call: TRBV29-1
clone_size: few
d_call: NA
cdr3_nt: TGCAGCGTTGAAGTGACGGCGGACATTCAGTACTTC
cdr3_aa: CSVEVTADIQYF

j_call: TRBJ2-7
v_call: TRBV10-3
clone_size: NA
d_call: TRBD1
cdr3_nt: TGTGCCATCAGTCAGGACAGGGAACCCACCTACGAGCAGTACTTC
cdr3_aa: CAISQDREPTYEQYF

j_call: TRBJ2-7
v_call: TRBV20-1
clone_size: many
d_call: NA
cdr3_nt: TGCAGTGCTAGACCTATCGGGGAGACGGGGACCGAGCAGTACTTC
cdr3_aa: CSARPIGETGTEQYF

j_call: TRBJ1-2
v_call: TRBV20-1
clone_size: NA
d_call: NA
cdr3_nt: TGCAGTGCTAGAGATCGCCCCAGGGGCTGGGACTATGGCTACACCTTC
cdr3_aa: CSARDRPRGWDYGYTF

j_call: TRBJ2-6
v_call: TRBV12-3/TRBV12-4
clone_size: few
d_call: NA
cdr3_nt: TGTGCCAGCAGAGGTATGGGGGCCAACGTCCTGACTTTC
cdr3_aa: CASRGMGANVLTF

j_call: TRBJ2-7
v_call: TRBV12-3/TRBV12-4
clone_size: NA
d_call: NA
cdr3_nt: TGTGCCAGCAGTGACGACGACGTCCACGAGCAGTACTTC
cdr3_aa: CASSDDDVHEQYF

j_call: TRBJ1-5
v_call: TRBV7-8
clone_size: NA
d_call: NA
cdr3_nt: TGTGCCAGCAGCTTAGTTGGGGCGCGAGGCAATCAGCCCCAGCATTTT
cdr3_aa: CASSLVGARGNQPQHF

j_call: TRBJ2-1
v_call: TRBV21-1
clone_size: few
d_call: NA
cdr3_nt: TGTGCCAGCAGCGAGTTCAGGGTCCGTGAGCAGTTCTTC
cdr3_aa: CASSEFRVREQFF

j_call: TRBJ2-6
v_call: TRBV28
clone_size: many
d_call: NA
cdr3_nt: TGTGCCAGCTTAAGCTCTGGGGCCAACGTCCTGACTTTC
cdr3_aa: CASLSSGANVLTF

j_call: TRBJ2-5
v_call: TRBV7-2
clone_size: NA
d_call: NA
cdr3_nt: TGTGCCAGCAGCTTAGCTCAAGCTAGTGAGGTGTCGGAGACCCAGTACTTC
cdr3_aa: CASSLAQASEVSETQYF

j_call: TRBJ1-5
v_call: TRBV29-1
clone_size: NA
d_call: TRBD1
cdr3_nt: TGCAGCGTTCAGACAGGGAGCAATCAGCCCCAGCATTTT
cdr3_aa: CSVQTGSNQPQHF

j_call: TRBJ2-6
v_call: TRBV10-3
clone_size: few
d_call: NA
cdr3_nt: TGTGCCATCAGTGGGAGACCGCGATGGGCTGGGGCCAACGTCCTGACTTTC
cdr3_aa: CAISGRPRWAGANVLTF

j_call: TRBJ1-5
v_call: TRBV6-1
clone_size: many
d_call: TRBD1
cdr3_nt: TGTGCCAGCAGTGTCCGGACAGGGAATTTGGATCAGCCCCAGCATTTT
cdr3_aa: CASSVRTGNLDQPQHF

j_call: TRBJ2-2
v_call: TRBV15
clone_size: NA
d_call: NA
cdr3_nt: TGTGCCACCAGGACAGGACGGACCGGGGAGCTGTTTTTT
cdr3_aa: CATRTGRTGELFF

j_call: TRBJ2-5
v_call: TRBV7-9
clone_size: few
d_call: NA
cdr3_nt: TGTGCCAGCAGCTTAGTCAGCCAAGAGACCCAGTACTTC
cdr3_aa: CASSLVSQETQYF

j_call: TRBJ1-1
v_call: TRBV19
clone_size: few
d_call: NA
cdr3_nt: TGTGCCAGTAGTCTTCGTAGCACTGAAGCTTTCTTT
cdr3_aa: CASSLRSTEAFF

j_call: TRBJ2-7
v_call: TRBV12-3/TRBV12-4
clone_size: NA
d_call: NA
cdr3_nt: TGTGCCAGCAGTTTTGGGGTCTTCTCCTACGAGCAGTACTTC
cdr3_aa: CASSFGVFSYEQYF

j_call: TRBJ1-2
v_call: TRBV6-1
clone_size: few
d_call: TRBD1
cdr3_nt: TGTGCCAGCAGTGCGGGACAGGGGGATGATGGCTACACCTTC
cdr3_aa: CASSAGQGDDGYTF

j_call: TRBJ2-1
v_call: TRBV5-1
clone_size: many
d_call: TRBD2
cdr3_nt: TGCGCCAGCAGCAGGGGACTAGCGGGGGCCTACAATGAGCAGTTCTTC
cdr3_aa: CASSRGLAGAYNEQFF

j_call: TRBJ2-2
v_call: TRBV20-1
clone_size: few
d_call: NA
cdr3_nt: TGCAGTGCCCCGAATGGCGGGGAGCTGTTTTTT
cdr3_aa: CSAPNGGELFF

j_call: TRBJ2-5
v_call: TRBV7-9
clone_size: few
d_call: NA
cdr3_nt: TGTGCCAGCACCTCAACCGCCAGAGGGGAGACCCAGTACTTC
cdr3_aa: CASTSTARGETQYF

j_call: TRBJ1-1
v_call: TRBV6-6
clone_size: NA
d_call: NA
cdr3_nt: TGTGCCAGCCACGTTAGACATGCTGAAGCTTTCTTT
cdr3_aa: CASHVRHAEAFF

j_call: TRBJ1-2
v_call: TRBV7-3
clone_size: NA
d_call: TRBD1
cdr3_nt: TGTGCCAGCAGCCCCTCACAGGGGTGGGCTGGTGGCTACACCTTC
cdr3_aa: CASSPSQGWAGGYTF

j_call: TRBJ2-3
v_call: TRBV3-1
clone_size: many
d_call: NA
cdr3_nt: TGTGCCAGCAGCCCCTCAGGGGCAGATACGCAGTATTTT
cdr3_aa: CASSPSGADTQYF

j_call: TRBJ2-7
v_call: TRBV29-1
clone_size: NA
d_call: TRBD1
cdr3_nt: TGCAGCGTTGGGGGACAGTCCTACGAGCAGTACTTC
cdr3_aa: CSVGGQSYEQYF

j_call: TRBJ2-7
v_call: TRBV7-2
clone_size: few
d_call: TRBD1
cdr3_nt: TGTGCCAGCAGCCCCACCGGGACAGGGGTGTCTGAGCAGTACTTC
cdr3_aa: CASSPTGTGVSEQYF

j_call: TRBJ2-3
v_call: TRBV7-2
clone_size: NA
d_call: NA
cdr3_nt: TGTGCCAGCAGCACCAATGGGGGGGCCGTGGGAGATACGCAGTATTTT
cdr3_aa: CASSTNGGAVGDTQYF

j_call: TRBJ2-5
v_call: TRBV25-1
clone_size: NA
d_call: NA
cdr3_nt: TGTGCCAGCAGTGAATGGGGGAGGGAGACCCAGTACTTC
cdr3_aa: CASSEWGRETQYF

j_call: TRBJ2-5
v_call: TRBV7-2
clone_size: NA
d_call: TRBD2
cdr3_nt: TGTGCCAGCAGCTACCGGGGACTAGCGGGCCCCGGGGAGACCCAGTACTTC
cdr3_aa: CASSYRGLAGPGETQYF

j_call: TRBJ2-1
v_call: TRBV7-2
clone_size: few
d_call: NA
cdr3_nt: TGTGCCAGCAGCTTAAACCGAGGTGAGCAGTTCTTC
cdr3_aa: CASSLNRGEQFF

j_call: TRBJ2-1
v_call: TRBV12-3/TRBV12-4
clone_size: few
d_call: NA
cdr3_nt: TGTGCCAGCAGTCGTCGGACCCGCATCAATGAGCAGTTCTTC
cdr3_aa: CASSRRTRINEQFF

j_call: TRBJ1-3
v_call: TRBV4-1
clone_size: NA
d_call: NA
cdr3_nt: TGCGCCAGCAGCCACCCCAATGGGAAGCAAGGTTTT
cdr3_aa: CASSHPNGKQGF

j_call: TRBJ1-1
v_call: TRBV6-5
clone_size: few
d_call: NA
cdr3_nt: TGTGCCAGCAGTTACCCTGGACGTAGCGCTGAAGCTTTCTTT
cdr3_aa: CASSYPGRSAEAFF

j_call: TRBJ2-5
v_call: TRBV18
clone_size: NA
d_call: NA
cdr3_nt: TGTGCCACCGCACAGGGCAGCATTGAGACCCAGTACTTC
cdr3_aa: CATAQGSIETQYF

j_call: TRBJ1-1
v_call: TRBV11-2
clone_size: few
d_call: NA
cdr3_nt: TGTGCCAGCAGCTTGATTGGTTTCGGCAGACTCTCTAAGGAAGCTTTCTTT
cdr3_aa: CASSLIGFGRLSKEAFF

j_call: TRBJ2-2
v_call: TRBV5-4
clone_size: few
d_call: NA
cdr3_nt: TGTGCCAGCAACCTACAGGGTGGTGGGAGCACCGGGGAGCTGTTTTTT
cdr3_aa: CASNLQGGGSTGELFF

j_call: TRBJ2-3
v_call: TRBV5-1
clone_size: NA
d_call: NA
cdr3_nt: TGCGCCAGCAGCTCGGGCGGGACCAGCCTCACAGATACGCAGTATTTT
cdr3_aa: CASSSGGTSLTDTQYF

j_call: TRBJ1-4
v_call: TRBV4-3
clone_size: few
d_call: TRBD1
cdr3_nt: TGCGCCAGCAGCCAAGATCCGACAGGGTTTGGTGAAAAACTGTTTTTT
cdr3_aa: CASSQDPTGFGEKLFF

j_call: TRBJ2-3
v_call: TRBV5-1
clone_size: NA
d_call: TRBD1
cdr3_nt: TGCGCCAGCAGCCAGACAGGGAGTGCAGATACGCAGTATTTT
cdr3_aa: CASSQTGSADTQYF

j_call: TRBJ1-1
v_call: TRBV19
clone_size: few
d_call: NA
cdr3_nt: TGTGCCAGTATCAACCGGACACCTGGAGGTCGCACTGAAGCTTTCTTT
cdr3_aa: CASINRTPGGRTEAFF

j_call: TRBJ1-5
v_call: TRBV28
clone_size: NA
d_call: TRBD1
cdr3_nt: TGTGCCACCCGGGACAGCTTGTGGGGGTCCCAGCATTTT
cdr3_aa: CATRDSLWGSQHF

j_call: TRBJ2-5
v_call: TRBV19
clone_size: few
d_call: TRBD2
cdr3_nt: TGTGCCAGTAGTACGGGACTAGCGGGTGTATACCAAGAGACCCAGTACTTC
cdr3_aa: CASSTGLAGVYQETQYF